The clone carrying this T cell receptor beta chain was found once. What it recognizes is unknown. Only in-frame clones appear in the TCRdb table, and some are missing; sequencing was by immunoSEQ multiplex PCR. Of about 80,000 clones listed, around four fifths are singletons. This record comes from a study of vaccination effects on CD4 cells after COVID-19. Findings and limits, study-wide: Nearly all vaccine-induced clones in healthy recipients recognized only SARS-CoV-2.

Sequencing followed a ViraFEST assay step that expanded antigen-specific CD4+ T cells with viral peptide pools. After less than 11 days in culture, the CD4+ T cells were isolated. Each participant received a vaccine that was either BNT162b2 or mRNA-1273, given as two doses. CDR1 SGHTA and CDR2 FQGNSA come from the germline V gene. The CDR3 is 14 residues long. Trimming cost V 3 bases and J 5 bases, with 14 bases left between them. The TCR originated in a human donor who received a COVID-19 vaccine. This specimen was CD4+ T cells from PBMCs cultured with HCoV-OC43 spike peptides, taken after COVID-19 vaccination. Subset indicated: HCoV-OC43 spike overlapping peptide pool stimulation. The gene calls are TRBV7-2 and TRBJ2-7; a weak D match, TRBD1 (5 bases). The CDR3 loop reads CASSFGLGHDEQYV. The DNA of the CDR3 is TGTGCCAGCAGCTTTGGATTAGGACATGACGAGCAGTACGTC.